The TCR beta chain described here comes from a study of T-cell memory formation after mild COVID-19. Study-level background: Largely donor-specific TCR clusters were found.

Comment on this clonotype: The target antigen is unknown.

TCR alpha and TCR beta cDNA libraries carrying sample barcodes and UMIs came from 5'RACE with constant-segment primers. From the 5' RACE reads, TCRdb called clonotypes with MiXCR, one entry per CDR3 protein. The table lists fewer than 150,000 distinct CDR3 sequences, 17% of them singletons. The germline V gene encodes CDR1 SGHRS and CDR2 YFSETQ. This CDR3 has 15 amino acids. V was shortened by 1 base and J by 5 bases, with 13 bases between the two germline ends. Study outcomes and limitations: Certain responding clones were present in pre-infection memory, suggesting participation of cross-reactive memory. Clones shrinking from day 15 to 85 showed even CD4/CD8 mixes; later expanders tilted CD4+.

Sequenced material: PBMCs or a T cell subset sorted from them (not recorded which). The V call is TRBV5-1, the J call TRBJ2-1; D perhaps matches TRBD2 (5 bases). This TCR was sampled from a man aged 18 to 30 who had mild COVID-19 (a few samples of this study predate the infection). Cell type and time point are not known. The CDR3 region has the DNA TGCGCCAGCAGCTTGAACGGGGTGTCTCACAATGAGCAGTTCTTC. This codes for CASSLNGVSHNEQFF.